These 21 T cell receptor beta chains came from one sample sequenced in a study of T cell repertoires in cytomegalovirus infection. These receptors have no known antigen. TCRdb called the reads again in MiXCR, with one record for every CDR3 protein. The table has roughly 180,000 distinct CDR3 sequences, about 22% seen once. This specimen was CD8+ T cells from cultured PBMCs, taken from culture after CMV antigen stimulation. All receptors derive from a human donor in good health (CMV status not recorded). Some clones in this sample may be carry-over from other donors' samples.

The J gene is TRBJ2-1, the V gene TRBV7-9; 9 bases are shared with TRBD1. The CDR3 has 16 amino acids. Per germline, CDR1 SEHNR and CDR2 FQNEAQ (reference sequence). V was pared by 4 bases and J by 5 bases, with 9 bases of the junction left unmatched. CDR3 sequence (DNA): TGTGCCAGCAGCTCCCCCCGGGACAGGGCCAACAATGAGCAGTTCTTC. Its translation is CASSSPRDRANNEQFF. Supplemented by reference TRBV7-9 and TRBJ2-1, the full variable domain reads DTGVSQNPRHKITKRGQNVTFRCDPISEHNRLYWYRQTLGQGPEFLTYFQNEAQLEKSRLLSDRFSAERPKGSFSTLEIQRTEQGDSAMYLCASSSPRDRANNEQFFGPGTRLTVL.

This clonotype showed up just once. The chain couples TRBV4-2 to TRBJ2-3; 10 nucleotides line up with TRBD1. J lost 4 bases, V lost 0 bases, and 13 bases had no gene match. The CDR3 is 19 residues long. Germline assignment: CDR1 LGHNA and CDR2 YNFKEQ. This chain's CDR3 is CASSQDVVDRGRLADTQYF. The DNA for the CDR3 is TGTGCCAGCAGCCAAGATGTGGTTGACAGGGGGCGATTGGCAGATACGCAGTATTTT.

The J gene is TRBJ1-2, the V gene TRBV6-5; the D gene is possibly TRBD1 (5 bases). In germline, CDR1 is MNHEY, CDR2 SVGAGI. V gave up 0 bases and J gave up 3 bases, with 14 bases separating them. The CDR3 is made up of 16 amino acids. CDR3 nucleotides: TGTGCCAGCAGTTACTCCCTCAGCGGGGGAGACTATGGCTACACCTTC. Residues: CASSYSLSGGDYGYTF.

This clonotype has just a few counts. This chain links TRBV12-3 or TRBV12-4 with TRBJ1-3; D might be TRBD1 (5 bases). Trimming removed 5 bases at V and 10 bases at J, with 9 bases between. The CDR3 covers 11 residues. CDR3 DNA: TGTGCCAGCAGTGGGGGAATAACCATATATTTT. This codes for CASSGGITIYF.

The chain has TRBV7-9 and TRBJ2-1; a weak D match, TRBD1 (6 bases). The V gene's germline CDR1 is SEHNR and CDR2 FQNEAQ (reference sequence). V was trimmed by 0 bases and J by 6 bases, leaving 15 bases between them. This CDR3 region has 16 residues. The CDR3 DNA reads TGTGCCAGCAGCTTAGCTGTAGACAGGAAGGGCAATGAGCAGTTCTTC. Its protein product is CASSLAVDRKGNEQFF.

The genes are TRBV11-2 and TRBJ1-2; D call uncertain. Germline CDR1 SGHAT, CDR2 FQNNGV. This CDR3 spans 15 amino acids. Trimming shortened V by 1 base and J by 5 bases, and 14 bases separated the two germline ends. In DNA form, the CDR3 reads TGTGCCAGCAGCTTAGTTTATGGGGATCGGTATGGCTACACCTTC. Residues: CASSLVYGDRYGYTF.

The V and J genes are TRBV7-8 and TRBJ2-1, with 11 bases identical to TRBD1. This CDR3 has 19 residues. V gave up 5 bases and J gave up 0 bases; unmatched junction bases: 12. Per germline, CDR1 SGHVS and CDR2 FQNEAQ. CDR3 sequence reads: CASSTLDRGRLSSYNEQFF. CDR3 bases: TGTGCCAGCAGCACCTTGGACAGGGGGCGCTTAAGCTCCTACAATGAGCAGTTCTTC.

The chain is built from TRBV7-8 and TRBJ2-7, with D perhaps matching TRBD1 (6 bases). Deletions cut 1 base from V and 2 bases from J, with 12 bases between. The CDR3 covers 15 residues. In germline, CDR1 is SGHVS, CDR2 FQNEAQ. The CDR3 reads CASSLEPQGTYEQYF. CDR3 coding DNA: TGTGCCAGCAGCTTAGAACCCCAGGGGACCTACGAGCAGTACTTC.

This clonotype showed up just a few times. This rearrangement joins TRBV2 to TRBJ2-7, with 7 bases lining up with TRBD1. Germline assignment: CDR1 SNHLY and CDR2 FYNNEI. V shed 2 bases, J shed 0 bases, and the junction held 7 bases outside the gene matches. CDR3 size: 16 residues. The CDR3 region is CASSESKTGSSYEQYF. The CDR3 nucleotides are TGTGCCAGCAGTGAATCAAAGACAGGGAGCTCCTACGAGCAGTACTTC.

The chain couples TRBV5-4 to TRBJ1-2; 8 bases line up with TRBD1. Looked up from germline, CDR1 is SGHNT and CDR2 is YYREEE (reference sequence). This CDR3 contains 15 residues. V gave up 5 bases and J gave up 0 bases; unmatched junction bases: 6. CDR3 amino acids: CASRPGTGSNYGYTF. Here the CDR3 DNA reads TGTGCCAGCAGGCCCGGGACAGGTTCTAACTATGGCTACACCTTC.

Note on this clonotype: The junction shows a germline mismatch at one end, possibly a read error. The rearrangement uses TRBV13 and TRBJ2-7; D is ambiguous. The CDR3 length is 12 residues. Germline V gene data show CDR1 as PRHDT and CDR2 as FYEKMQ (reference sequence). The CDR3 loop is CASSWANYKQYF. The CDR3 coding sequence is TGTGCCAGCAGCTGGGCTAACTACAAGCAGTACTTC.

This sequence joins TRBV7-2 and TRBJ2-7; TRBD1 matches at 7 bases. With V trimmed by 0 bases and J by 7 bases, 6 bases remained unmatched. This CDR3 contains 14 residues. Looked up from germline, CDR1 is SGHTA and CDR2 is FQGNSA. The CDR3 spells CASSLARTGREQYF. The CDR3 DNA is TGTGCCAGCAGCTTAGCTCGGACAGGACGAGAGCAGTACTTC.

The chain joins TRBV11-2 to TRBJ2-1; D perhaps matches TRBD2 (5 bases). Trimming shortened V by 8 bases and J by 9 bases, and 14 bases separated the two germline ends. Germline loops: CDR1 SGHAT, CDR2 FQNNGV. The CDR3 loop spans 12 amino acids. The CDR3 DNA reads TGTGCCAGCCCCGTGGGTGCGGGTGAGCAGTTCTTC. This encodes CASPVGAGEQFF.

The chain combines TRBV28 with TRBJ2-3; 7 bases are shared with TRBD2. The V gene end was trimmed by 1 base and the J gene end by 4 bases; junction bases not matched to a gene: 8. CDR3 length equals 16 residues. CDR1 MDHEN and CDR2 SYDVKM come from the germline V gene. CDR3 nucleotide sequence: TGTGCCAGCAGTTTATTTGCTAGCGGACGCTCAGATACGCAGTATTTT. Translated: CASSLFASGRSDTQYF.

This clonotype was counted a few times. The V gene is TRBV9, the J gene TRBJ1-4; D ambiguous. The CDR3 runs to 13 residues. The germline V gene has CDR1 SGDLS and CDR2 YYNGEE. Trimming shortened V by 7 bases and J by 5 bases, and 12 bases separated the two germline ends. The CDR3 DNA follows: TGTGCCAGCCAAGCGAGGGAAAATGAAAAACTGTTTTTT. This translates into CASQARENEKLFF.

A few counts support this clonotype. The J gene is TRBJ2-5, the V gene TRBV12-3 or TRBV12-4; TRBD1 agrees at 9 bases. CDR3 length: 14 amino acids. V lost 4 bases to trimming and J lost 4 bases; unmatched junction nucleotides: 4. DNA for the CDR3: TGTGCCAGCAGTTCACAGGGGGCGGGAGAGACCCAGTACTTC. Amino acids: CASSSQGAGETQYF.

This clonotype turned up a few times. The V and J genes are TRBV4-3 and TRBJ1-1; no definite D call. V was shortened by 1 base and J by 1 base, with 7 bases between the two germline ends. The CDR3 loop spans 14 amino acids. Germline loops: CDR1 LGHNA, CDR2 YSLEER. In DNA, the CDR3 is TGCGCCAGCAGCCAAGTAGGAGGGAACACTGAAGCTTTCTTT. Its protein product is CASSQVGGNTEAFF.

This clonotype came up many times. The chain links TRBV2 to TRBJ1-2, with D maybe TRBD1 (6 bases). The CDR3 sequence is 16 residues long. The germline gives CDR1 SNHLY, CDR2 FYNNEI. V gave up 4 bases and J gave up 4 bases, with 19 bases separating them. Here the CDR3 DNA reads TGTGCCAGCAGTGCCTCCCAGAGGGGGGCCGGCTATGGCTACACCTTC. Residues: CASSASQRGAGYGYTF.

The chain combines TRBV4-1 with TRBJ2-7, with no clear D. Germline V gene sequence: CDR1 MGHRA, CDR2 YSYEKL. V gave up 4 bases and J gave up 3 bases, with 10 bases separating them. The length of the CDR3 is 13 residues. The chain's CDR3 is CASSPRLYYEQYF. The CDR3 DNA follows: TGCGCCAGCAGCCCCAGGTTGTACTACGAGCAGTACTTC.

The V call is TRBV4-1, the J call TRBJ2-7, with D possibly being TRBD1 (5 bases). This CDR3 comprises 15 residues. The ends were cut back, 0 bases at V and 2 bases at J, with 11 bases in the middle. Per germline, CDR1 MGHRA and CDR2 YSYEKL. The CDR3 loop reads CASSQDVDSTYEQYF. In DNA form, the CDR3 reads TGCGCCAGCAGCCAAGATGTAGACAGCACCTACGAGCAGTACTTC.

This rearrangement joins TRBV7-9 to TRBJ2-1; 16 nucleotides match TRBD2. The CDR3 is made up of 19 amino acids. Germline CDR1 SEHNR, CDR2 FQNEAQ (reference sequence). Trimming cost V 6 bases and J 2 bases; bases outside gene matches: 10. CDR3 amino acids: CASSYPGTSGREPYNEQFF. In nucleotides, the CDR3 is TGTGCCAGCAGTTACCCCGGGACTAGCGGGAGGGAACCCTACAATGAGCAGTTCTTC. Full variable domain (rest looked up from reference TRBV7-9 and TRBJ2-1): DTGVSQNPRHKITKRGQNVTFRCDPISEHNRLYWYRQTLGQGPEFLTYFQNEAQLEKSRLLSDRFSAERPKGSFSTLEIQRTEQGDSAMYLCASSYPGTSGREPYNEQFFGPGTRLTVL.